This T cell receptor beta chain stems from a study of control samples from healthy donors and cancer patients. Details on this clone: The sample holds other DNA sequences that translate to the same CDR3.

CDR1 SGHDT and CDR2 YYEEEE come from the germline V gene. This CDR3 is 13 amino acids long. V gave up 4 bases and J gave up 1 base, with 8 bases separating them. The table came from immunoSEQ multiplex PCR; TCRdb's copy has only in-frame clones and leaves some out. The sample lists 71,000 or so clones; roughly nine tenths were seen once. The sequencing input was PBMCs. The chain links TRBV5-6 to TRBJ2-5; D remains ambiguous. The TCR comes from a man aged 55-75 years with lung cancer. CDR3 loop: CASSDRVQETQYF. The CDR3 DNA reads as TGTGCCAGCAGCGATCGGGTCCAAGAGACCCAGTACTTC. Full variable domain (outside the CDR3, taken from reference TRBV5-6 and TRBJ2-5): DAGVTQSPTHLIKTRGQQVTLRCSPKSGHDTVSWYQQALGQGPQFIFQYYEEEERQRGNFPDRFSGHQFPNYSSELNVNALLLGDSALYLCASSDRVQETQYFGPGTRLLVL.